This T cell receptor beta chain appears in the sequencing data of a study of cytomegalovirus exposure and HLA in healthy donors. PCR involved 60 Vbeta and 13 Jbeta primers. Clones were sequenced by immunoSEQ multiplex PCR, and TCRdb holds only the in-frame ones, with some missing. The repertoire holds about 60,000 clones, about 67% seen once, with roughly 36% in the top ten. The length of the CDR3 is 13 residues. Germline CDR1 and CDR2: SGDLS and YYNGEE. The V segment lost 4 bases and the J segment 10 bases; nucleotides outside the gene matches: 9. The rearrangement joins TRBV9 to TRBJ2-3; 7 bases match TRBD2. The clonotype originates from a man aged 40-55 years in good health and CMV-seropositive. Sequencing input: PBMCs. This chain's CDR3 is CASSFPDRGAQYF. CDR3 bases: TGTGCCAGCAGCTTCCCGGACCGGGGGGCGCAGTATTTT.